This TCR beta chain stems from a study of shared clonotypes between healthy human individuals. Negatively enriched CD4+ T cells were divided by CD45RA into naive and memory. Regarding this clone: No antigen is known for it.

Over several immunoSEQ plates, each subset's genomic DNA was distributed in even portions. Generated by immunoSEQ multiplex PCR, the TCRdb table keeps only in-frame clones and is missing some. This table has some 360,000 clones, about 73% appearing once. General study results and limits: Incomplete sequencing of sorted subsets was indicated by rarefaction despite large depth. A handful of donors held 4.5% to 5% of naive CD4 clonotypes in common.

This CDR3 spans 14 amino acids. Looked up from germline, CDR1 is SGHRS and CDR2 is YFSETQ. The junction had 3 bases not matched to a gene; V was cut back by 4 bases and J by 3 bases. This receptor was obtained from a man aged 25-45 years in good health. The sequenced sample consisted of memory CD4+ T cells sorted from blood. Stated subset: CD45RA-negative fraction. V gene TRBV5-1 combines with J gene TRBJ2-2, with 7 positions matching TRBD1. The DNA of the CDR3 is TGCGCCAGCAGCCGGGACAGCGACACCGGGGAGCTGTTTTTT. It yields the protein CASSRDSDTGELFF.